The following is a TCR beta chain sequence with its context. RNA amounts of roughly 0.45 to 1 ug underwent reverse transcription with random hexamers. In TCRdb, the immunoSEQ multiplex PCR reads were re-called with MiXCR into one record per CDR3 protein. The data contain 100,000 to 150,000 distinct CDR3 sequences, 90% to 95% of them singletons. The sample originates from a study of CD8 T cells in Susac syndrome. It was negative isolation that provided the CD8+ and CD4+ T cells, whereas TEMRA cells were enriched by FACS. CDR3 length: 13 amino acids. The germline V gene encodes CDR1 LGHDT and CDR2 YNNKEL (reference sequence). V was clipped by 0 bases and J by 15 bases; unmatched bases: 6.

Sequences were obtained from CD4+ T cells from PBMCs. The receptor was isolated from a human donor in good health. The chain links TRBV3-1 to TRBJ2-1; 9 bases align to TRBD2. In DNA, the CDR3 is TGTGCCAGCAGCCAAGATGGAGCGGGAGGCGCGTTCTTC. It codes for CASSQDGAGGAFF.